Each of the 21 T cell receptor beta chains below was sequenced from the same sample in a study of blood T cell repertoires in COVID-19. Method: immunoSEQ multiplex PCR; TCRdb's copy keeps in-frame clones and lacks some. The sample carries 130,000 to 150,000 clones, 84% recorded once. Input material: PBMCs or T cells enriched from blood (not recorded which). The receptors come from a woman between 50 and 59 years old who had been exposed to COVID-19.

The sample holds one count of this clone. The rearrangement links TRBV28 to TRBJ1-2; possible D gene TRBD1, 6 bases. Germline V gives CDR1 MDHEN, CDR2 SYDVKM. The CDR3 is 17 residues long. The V gene lost 5 bases and the J gene lost 2 bases, with 21 bases spanning the gap. The CDR3 DNA reads as TGTGCCAGCAGTCTAACTGTCCCCCAACAGGGAAACTATGGCTACACCTTC. Protein: CASSLTVPQQGNYGYTF.

This sequence joins TRBV5-1 and TRBJ2-7; TRBD2 agrees at 13 bases. Germline values: CDR1 SGHRS, CDR2 YFSETQ. The CDR3 totals 18 residues. V lost 2 bases and J lost 3; bases outside the gene matches: 11. This CDR3 reads CASSFGLTSGGSNYEQYF. CDR3 DNA: TGCGCCAGCAGCTTTGGGCTGACTAGCGGGGGGTCAAACTACGAGCAGTACTTC.

This clone was seen a handful of times. The chain links TRBV3-1 (or the pseudogene TRBV3-2) to TRBJ1-1; D is perhaps TRBD1 (5 bases). The CDR3 extends over 13 amino acids. Germline CDR1 and CDR2: LGHDT and YNNKEL (reference sequence). V was clipped by 7 bases and J by 6 bases, with 15 bases between them. As DNA, the CDR3 is TGTGCCAGCATCGAAGGACATGTCCCTGAAGCTTTCTTT. Its translation: CASIEGHVPEAFF.

V is TRBV6-4 and J is TRBJ2-1; possible D gene TRBD1, 7 bases. The CDR3 is made up of 15 amino acids. Trimming took off 5 bases at V and 0 bases at J, with 11 bases between the two ends. Germline loops: CDR1 MRHNA, CDR2 SNTAGT. The CDR3 protein is CASSQGGGSYNEQFF. CDR3 nucleotides: TGTGCCAGCAGTCAGGGGGGAGGCTCCTACAATGAGCAGTTCTTC.

The chain combines TRBV6-5 with TRBJ1-4; D uncertain. Trimming pared 6 bases from V and 8 bases from J, leaving 16 bases between. The CDR3 totals 14 residues. Germline V CDR1 and CDR2: MNHEY, SVGAGI. In nucleotides, the CDR3 is TGTGCCAGCAGAACCCTCGGAGGGAACGAAAAACTGTTTTTT. Translation gives CASRTLGGNEKLFF.

The gene calls are TRBV6-2 or TRBV6-3 and TRBJ2-2; the match to TRBD2 covers 12 bases. Germline CDR1 MNHEY, CDR2 SVGEGT. J lost 5 bases, V lost 6 bases, and 7 bases had no gene match. CDR3 length equals 16 residues. CDR3 sequence: CASSWTSGIWTGELFF. The CDR3 coding sequence is TGTGCCAGCAGCTGGACTAGCGGGATCTGGACCGGGGAGCTGTTTTTT.

This clone occurred a few times. The CDR3 region has the DNA TGTGCCAGCAGCTTGCTTCCGGCTGGAGGAGGAAACACCATATATTTT. Translated, it gives CASSLLPAGGGNTIYF. This rearrangement joins TRBV5-5 to TRBJ1-3; no definite D call. The ends were cut back, 1 base at V and 4 bases at J, with 15 bases in the middle. This CDR3 is built from 16 residues. The germline V gene has CDR1 SGHKS and CDR2 YYEKEE (reference sequence).

The chain joins TRBV12-3 or TRBV12-4 to TRBJ1-1; a possible D gene is TRBD1 (5 bases). The CDR3 is made up of 11 amino acids. The germline V and J ends were trimmed by 6 bases and 6 bases, with 8 bases remaining between them. The CDR3: CASSPGPEAFF. The CDR3 DNA reads TGTGCCAGCAGCCCAGGGCCTGAAGCTTTCTTT.

The chain joins TRBV19 to TRBJ1-5, with TRBD1 identical over 9 bases. This CDR3 contains 15 residues. V shed 6 bases, J shed 6 bases, and the junction held 9 bases outside the gene matches. Germline CDR1 is LNHDA and CDR2 is SQIVND (reference sequence). The CDR3 loop is CASRYSGTGFQPQHF. As DNA, the CDR3 is TGTGCCAGTAGATACTCCGGGACAGGGTTTCAGCCCCAGCATTTT.

The V and J genes are TRBV25-1 and TRBJ2-7; tentatively, D is TRBD2 (6 bases). Germline V gives CDR1 MGHDK, CDR2 SYGVNS. The CDR3 length is 15 residues. V was clipped by 6 bases and J by 0 bases, with 15 bases between them. In nucleotides, the CDR3 is TGTGCCAGCAGGTTGGGGGGACCGAGCTCCTACGAGCAGTACTTC. Translating it yields CASRLGGPSSYEQYF.

The rearrangement joins TRBV7-9 to TRBJ1-4; D call uncertain. Germline V gives CDR1 SEHNR, CDR2 FQNEAQ (reference sequence). Trimming removed 1 base from V and 4 bases from J, with 4 bases in between. This CDR3 region has 13 residues. CDR3 residues: CASSLGGNEKLFF. The CDR3 bases are TGTGCCAGCAGCTTAGGAGGTAATGAAAAACTGTTTTTT. Complete variable domain (other parts from reference TRBV7-9 and TRBJ1-4): DTGVSQNPRHKITKRGQNVTFRCDPISEHNRLYWYRQTLGQGPEFLTYFQNEAQLEKSRLLSDRFSAERPKGSFSTLEIQRTEQGDSAMYLCASSLGGNEKLFFGSGTQLSVL.

The rearrangement links TRBV7-9 to TRBJ2-3; TRBD1 might be the D (6 bases). The V gene's germline CDR1 is SEHNR and CDR2 FQNEAQ (reference sequence). The CDR3 spans 12 residues. V was cut by 3 bases and J by 6 bases, with 7 bases left in between. CDR3 residues: CASSLDSDTQYF. The CDR3 DNA reads TGTGCCAGCAGCTTGGACAGCGATACGCAGTATTTT.

The genes are TRBV6-2 or TRBV6-3 and TRBJ2-7; D might be TRBD2 (6 bases). Trimming pared 0 bases from V and 3 bases from J, leaving 9 bases between. The germline V gene encodes CDR1 MNHEY and CDR2 SVGEGT. The CDR3 loop spans 14 amino acids. This CDR3 reads CASSYSGRGYEQYF. CDR3 nucleotide sequence: TGTGCCAGCAGTTACTCGGGGCGGGGCTACGAGCAGTACTTC.

The chain employs TRBV4-2 and TRBJ2-3; D not certain. Trimming pared 0 bases from V and 4 bases from J, leaving 11 bases between. Germline V lookup: CDR1 LGHNA, CDR2 YNFKEQ. The CDR3 spans 15 residues. CDR3 nucleotide sequence: TGTGCCAGCAGCCAAGATCTAAAGGCGGCAGATACGCAGTATTTT. Encoded protein: CASSQDLKAADTQYF.

This clone was picked up one time. The V call is TRBV3-1 (or the pseudogene TRBV3-2), the J call TRBJ2-3; a possible D gene is TRBD2 (5 bases). Germline loops: CDR1 LGHDT, CDR2 YNNKEL (reference sequence). The CDR3 runs 15 residues. Trimming took 0 bases from V and 2 from J, leaving 9 bases between them. The CDR3 region is CASSQDRGYTDTQYF. In DNA form, the CDR3 reads TGTGCCAGCAGCCAAGATCGAGGGTACACAGATACGCAGTATTTT.

The chain recombines TRBV7-8 with TRBJ2-2; no clear D. Germline V CDR1 and CDR2: SGHVS, FQNEAQ. The CDR3 is 16 amino acids. Trimming pared 0 bases from V and 2 bases from J, leaving 10 bases between. The DNA of the CDR3 is TGTGCCAGCAGCTTAGCGGTCGGAGCCAACACCGGGGAGCTGTTTTTT. This gives the protein CASSLAVGANTGELFF.

CDR3 bases: TGTGCCAGCAGCTTGGGCAGAGCAATCCGGTACGAGCAGTACTTC. This encodes CASSLGRAIRYEQYF. This sequence joins TRBV13 and TRBJ2-7; D gene unclear. The CDR3 consists of 15 residues. Germline V CDR1 and CDR2: PRHDT, FYEKMQ (reference sequence). With 3 bases removed from V and 4 bases from J, the gap between germline ends came to 16 bases.

The chain is built from TRBV7-6 and TRBJ2-5, with 8 nucleotides matching TRBD1. Germline CDR1 reads SGHVS; CDR2 reads FNYEAQ. The CDR3 has 16 amino acids. The V and J ends lost 1 base and 5 bases, in that order; junction bases with no gene match: 9. As DNA, the CDR3 is TGTGCCAGCAGCTTAGGGGGGACAGGTCCATGGGAGACCCAGTACTTC. Amino acid sequence: CASSLGGTGPWETQYF.

The chain is built from TRBV29-1 and TRBJ1-4; possibly TRBD1 for D (6 bases). The CDR3 consists of 14 residues. V lost 6 bases and J lost 3, with 14 bases in between. In germline, CDR1 is SQVTM, CDR2 ANQGSEA. The CDR3 region is CSVQQGNANEKLFF. CDR3 DNA sequence: TGCAGCGTACAACAGGGTAATGCTAATGAAAAACTGTTTTTT.

The chain uses TRBV6-5 and TRBJ1-2; D possibly corresponds to TRBD1 (5 bases). The CDR3 covers 14 residues. Germline values: CDR1 MNHEY, CDR2 SVGAGI. V lost 4 bases, J lost 2 bases, and 11 bases lay in between. The CDR3 reads CASSSISGNYGYTF. The CDR3 bases are TGTGCCAGCAGTTCAATTTCAGGGAACTATGGCTACACCTTC.

V is TRBV19 and J is TRBJ2-1; possibly TRBD1 for D (5 bases). The CDR3 is 14 residues long. Germline-derived CDR1 and CDR2 are LNHDA and SQIVND (reference sequence). V was trimmed by 5 bases and J by 6 bases, leaving 14 bases between them. This CDR3 reads CASSPNARGNEQFF. CDR3 sequence (DNA): TGTGCCAGTAGTCCAAATGCTAGGGGCAATGAGCAGTTCTTC.